What follows is one TCR beta chain and its context. As yet, its antigen is unknown. Germline CDR1 and CDR2: LGHDT and YNNKEL (reference sequence). The V and J ends lost 3 bases and 7 bases respectively, with 15 bases between them. The CDR3 has 14 residues. TCRdb independently ran MiXCR on the 5' RACE reads; one entry per CDR3 protein. The sample shows fewer than 550,000 distinct CDR3 sequences, over 11% of them seen only once. These data originate in a study of identical twins. The donors were all healthy and Caucasian. Study-wide points: With monozygotic twins, out-of-frame TCR alpha sharing exceeded what models estimated.

The sample was also reused in another study, on yellow fever vaccine responses in identical twins.

The sample consisted of CD4+ T cells sorted from blood. The TCR comes from a woman in her late teens or twenties in good health. This rearrangement joins TRBV3-1 to TRBJ2-5, with D possibly matching TRBD2 (6 bases). The CDR3 here is CASSHGGYRVTQYF. DNA of the CDR3: TGTGCCAGCAGCCACGGAGGGTATCGAGTGACCCAGTACTTC.